The text below deals with one T cell receptor (beta chain). What it recognizes is unknown. The data are from a study of blood T cells in healthy people across ages. The study's findings and limits: Estimates of diversity drawn from one million T cells were considered underestimates. Measured against age, TCR beta diversity per million T cells decreased in a roughly linear manner.

The authors ran a second PCR of about 6 to 11 cycles using a sample-barcoded 5' primer and a J-beta primer mix. Every cDNA was tagged by a template-switch adaptor with 12 random nucleotides. TCRdb redid the calling of the 5' RACE reads with MiXCR, one entry per CDR3 protein. Among roughly 1,700,000 distinct CDR3 sequences listed, 28% were seen once. Staff drew 8 to 10 milliliters of peripheral blood from each donor. The CDR3 is 12 amino acids. The V end lost 8 bases, the J end lost 1 base, and 8 bases lay between the germline ends. Germline V gives CDR1 MNHEY, CDR2 SVGAGI. Sequenced input: blood. This rearrangement joins TRBV6-5 to TRBJ2-5; the D gene is possibly TRBD1 (6 bases). This clonotype originated in a woman aged 25 to 45 in good health. CDR3 residues: CASGDTQETQYF. Written as DNA, the CDR3 is TGTGCCAGCGGGGACACCCAAGAGACCCAGTACTTC.